Here is one T cell receptor beta chain with its context. This sample was taken from a study of blood T cell repertoires in COVID-19. Study-wide context: PBMCs, B-cell-depleted T cells, or T cells provided the cDNA or gDNA that made up the material.

Original processing methods: For nucleated cells, counts were estimated from reference gene primer amplification. Some clones are missing from TCRdb's copy, which holds only in-frame ones; the method was immunoSEQ multiplex PCR. V and J calls and clone size are given by that table; D and trimming were obtained from the DNA. This sample yields about 140,000 clones, of which about 87% are seen a single time; roughly 2.5% belongs to the top ten. Germline loops: CDR1 SGHRS, CDR2 YFSETQ. This CDR3 contains 17 residues. J gave up 7 bases and V 0 bases, and 8 bases lay outside the gene matches. Sequenced: peripheral blood. The V gene is TRBV5-1, the J gene TRBJ1-6; 9 bases are a match to TRBD1. This sequence originates from a human donor with COVID-19, enrolled during active disease. The donor label of this sample is uncertain. The CDR3 DNA is TGCGCCAGCAGCTTGGTCCCGGGACAGGGCGGGAATTCACCCCTCCACTTT. Protein product: CASSLVPGQGGNSPLHF.